A single sample is the source of the 21 T cell receptor beta chains below, sequenced in a study of low-dose radiotherapy and immunotherapy resistance in tumors. As to time point: after trial treatment. Treatment denoted: LDRT plus nivolumab, ipilimumab, low-dose cyclophosphamide and aspirin (RACIN trial). Alpha and beta chains were covered, as first-strand cDNA relied on TRAV- and TRBV-specific primers. TCR amplification used 20 PCR cycles, a constant-region primer and a V-primer adapter. Each CDR3 protein is one row after TCRdb ran MiXCR on the reads. The data show some 46,000 distinct CDR3 sequences, less than 30% seen once. Sequenced material: PBMCs, taken after low-dose radiotherapy plus immunotherapy. Source of these receptors: a male donor with prostate cancer.

This clonotype occurred many times. The chain uses TRBV6-6 and TRBJ1-1; no firm D call. The germline gives CDR1 MNHNY, CDR2 SVGAGI (reference sequence). Trimming pared 10 bases from V and 1 base from J, leaving 10 bases between. The CDR3 contains 12 residues. DNA for the CDR3: TGTGCCACCACACGGGGGAACACTGAAGCTTTCTTT. It encodes CATTRGNTEAFF.

This clonotype was recorded only once. Since a far larger clone is one base different, this is likely a read error. The chain has TRBV9 and TRBJ2-7; 7 nucleotides line up with TRBD2. The germline V gene encodes CDR1 SGDLS and CDR2 YYNGEE. Trimming removed 3 bases from V and 7 bases from J; junction bases left unmatched: 16. The CDR3 is made up of 16 amino acids. CDR3 protein: CASSARRGRAINEQYF. CDR3 coding DNA: TGTGCCAGCAGCGCCCGGAGAGGGAGGGCCATCAATGAGCAGTACTTC.

Remarks on this clonotype: A far larger clone is just one base off, so this is likely a read error. The rearrangement uses TRBV21-1 and TRBJ2-1; the table assigns TRBD1, which was not confirmed against the DNA. TRBV21-1 is shown as a pseudogene. This CDR3 has 13 residues. The CDR3 is CVSSAGPYNEQFF. CDR3 nucleotide sequence: TGTGTCAGCAGCGCCGGGCCGTACAATGAGCAGTTCTTC.

This clonotype appeared many times. The rearrangement joins TRBV10-1 to TRBJ2-7; 12 nucleotides align to TRBD2. Germline V gives CDR1 WNHNN, CDR2 SYGVQD (reference sequence). This CDR3 is built from 15 residues. Germline trimming cut 4 bases from V and 4 bases from J; bases unmatched to any gene: 5. The CDR3 coding sequence is TGCGCCAGCAGTGTCGCCGGGACTAGCGGGTACGAGCAGTACTTC. Protein: CASSVAGTSGYEQYF.

This clonotype was seen ten or more times. The chain combines TRBV25-1 with TRBJ2-6, with D possibly being TRBD2 (5 bases). There are 16 residues in the CDR3. CDR1 MGHDK and CDR2 SYGVNS come from the germline V gene. Trimming removed 3 bases at V and 2 bases at J, with 11 bases between. As DNA, the CDR3 is TGTGCCAGCAGTGATCACGTCGGGGCTGGGGCCAACGTCCTGACTTTC. This codes for CASSDHVGAGANVLTF.

The rearrangement uses TRBV7-4 and TRBJ1-5, with D unresolved. Germline V gives CDR1 SGHVT, CDR2 SQSDAQ. CDR3 size: 15 residues. V lost 4 bases, J lost 6 bases, and 16 bases lay in between. The CDR3 sequence is CASSSGLGTGQPQHF. The CDR3 DNA reads TGTGCCAGCAGCTCTGGACTAGGTACTGGTCAGCCCCAGCATTTT. The full variable domain, its missing parts supplied by reference TRBV7-4 and TRBJ1-5, is GAGVSQSPRYKVAKRGRDVALRCDSISGHVTLYWYRQTLGQGSEVLTYSQSDAQRDKSGRPSGRFSAERPERSVSTLKIQRTEQGDSAVYLCASSSGLGTGQPQHFGDGTRLSIL.

This clonotype was detected only a few times. The chain links TRBV5-4 to TRBJ1-6; D is uncertain. CDR3 length: 16 residues. V was clipped by 6 bases and J by 9 bases, with 22 bases between them. Germline CDR1 is SGHNT and CDR2 is YYREEE (reference sequence). CDR3: CASTSSGDPGRSPLHF. The CDR3 DNA sequence: TGTGCCAGCACCTCATCTGGGGATCCCGGACGTTCACCCCTCCACTTT.

On this clonotype: A far larger clone is off by one base, so a read error is likely. As DNA, the CDR3 is TGTGCCAGCAGTTCTCAGGGGTACGAGCAGTTCTTC. Protein product: CASSSQGYEQFF. This chain links TRBV28 with TRBJ2-1; TRBD1 is a possible D gene (6 bases). Germline CDR1 reads MDHEN; CDR2 reads SYDVKM. Trimming pared 4 bases from V and 10 bases from J, leaving 11 bases between. The CDR3 consists of 12 residues.

This chain joins TRBV20-1 and TRBJ1-5; D might be TRBD1 (5 bases). From germline, CDR1 is DFQATT and CDR2 SNEGSKA (reference sequence). This CDR3 comprises 13 residues. V was clipped by 5 bases and J by 6 bases, with 14 bases between them. CDR3 sequence (DNA): TGCAGTGCTCGACCTCGAAGGGGTCAGCCCCAGCATTTT. Its protein is CSARPRRGQPQHF.

The table lists this clonotype with many counts. This chain links TRBV18 with TRBJ2-7; no firm D call. The CDR3 extends over 16 amino acids. Germline CDR1 is KGHSH and CDR2 is LQKENI. Trimming removed 2 bases from V and 0 bases from J, with 14 bases in between. The CDR3 DNA reads as TGTGCCAGCTCACCAGATGGAATCCTCTACTCCTACGAGCAGTACTTC. Protein: CASSPDGILYSYEQYF.

This clonotype was seen repeatedly, ten times or more. The chain combines TRBV7-3 with TRBJ2-2; 7 bases fit TRBD1. After removal of 4 bases from V and 8 bases from J, the junction contained 7 bases not matched to a gene. CDR1 is SGHTA and CDR2 is FQGTGA in the germline V gene. This CDR3 is built from 14 residues. CDR3 nucleotide sequence: TGTGCCAGCAGCTCAGGACAGGTCACGGGGGAGCTGTTTTTT. Its protein is CASSSGQVTGELFF.

For the CDR3, the DNA is TGTGCCAGCAGCTTAGTAGGGGGACGGGTCGGGGAGCAGTTCTTC. Residues: CASSLVGGRVGEQFF. J is TRBJ2-1 and V is TRBV11-2; possibly TRBD1 for D (6 bases). CDR1 is SGHAT and CDR2 is FQNNGV in the germline V gene. V was trimmed by 1 base and J by 10 bases, leaving 17 bases between them. The CDR3 loop spans 15 amino acids.

In its sample, this clonotype was seen many times. The chain has TRBV29-1 and TRBJ2-7; 8 bases are shared with TRBD1. The length of the CDR3 is 15 residues. The germline gives CDR1 SQVTM, CDR2 ANQGSEA. V lost 0 bases and J lost 7; bases outside the gene matches: 11. DNA for the CDR3: TGCAGCGTTGAAGAGGGGGCCAGGGGGCTCGGGGAGCAGTACTTC. Its translation: CSVEEGARGLGEQYF.

This clonotype was picked up many times. CDR3 nucleotide sequence: TGTGCCACCAGACTAGTCCCCTCCTACGAGCAGTACTTC. Protein product: CATRLVPSYEQYF. This chain connects TRBV6-2 or TRBV6-3 to TRBJ2-7, with a tentative D call TRBD2 (6 bases). The CDR3 totals 13 residues. Germline CDR1 MNHEY, CDR2 SVGEGT. V was pared by 10 bases and J by 0 bases, with 13 bases between.

This chain links TRBV28 with TRBJ2-3, with no clear D. Trimming pared 5 bases from V and 6 bases from J, leaving 9 bases between. The length of the CDR3 is 12 residues. Germline V gene lookup returns CDR1 MDHEN and CDR2 SYDVKM. The CDR3 here is CASSTPADTQYF. The CDR3 DNA is TGTGCCAGCAGTACCCCGGCGGATACGCAGTATTTT.

This clonotype was seen repeatedly, ten times or more. V and J are TRBV2 and TRBJ2-7; 11 positions agree with TRBD1. Germline V CDR1 and CDR2: SNHLY, FYNNEI. After removal of 0 bases from V and 2 bases from J, the junction contained 6 bases not matched to a gene. This CDR3 contains 17 residues. In DNA, the CDR3 is TGTGCCAGCAGTGAAGCCTGGCAGGGACAGGGGGCCTACGAGCAGTACTTC. The encoded protein is CASSEAWQGQGAYEQYF.

This clonotype was counted at least ten times. The chain carries TRBV3-1 and TRBJ2-1, with D perhaps TRBD2 (7 bases). Per germline, CDR1 LGHDT and CDR2 YNNKEL (reference sequence). V lost 4 bases and J 7 bases, leaving 17 bases between the germline ends. The length of the CDR3 is 15 residues. In DNA form, the CDR3 reads TGTGCCAGCAGCCGGGAGGGGGGATTAAAAAATGAGCAGTTCTTC. Amino acid sequence: CASSREGGLKNEQFF.

This sequence joins TRBV5-6 and TRBJ2-2, with D uncertain. This CDR3 is 17 amino acids long. With 0 bases removed from V and 5 bases from J, the gap between germline ends came to 17 bases. Germline lookup yields CDR1 SGHDT and CDR2 YYEEEE. In DNA form, the CDR3 reads TGTGCCAGCAGCTTGGCCCGTAAGGCTAGAGGTACCGGGGAGCTGTTTTTT. Protein sequence: CASSLARKARGTGELFF.

This chain joins TRBV6-2 or TRBV6-3 and TRBJ2-2; D is possibly TRBD1 (6 bases). The CDR3 is 13 amino acids. Looked up from germline, CDR1 is MNHEY and CDR2 is SVGEGT. V was shortened by 8 bases and J by 2 bases, with 9 bases between the two germline ends. CDR3 in amino acids: CASRTDNTGELFF. CDR3 coding DNA: TGTGCCAGCCGGACAGACAACACCGGGGAGCTGTTTTTT.

This clonotype was picked up many times. The J gene is TRBJ2-1, the V gene TRBV29-1, with 13 bases that match TRBD2. The CDR3 loop spans 15 amino acids. From germline, CDR1 is SQVTM and CDR2 ANQGSEA. V lost 7 bases, J lost 6 bases, and 9 bases stayed unmatched. The CDR3 sequence is CSAFGTSGNINEQFF. The DNA for the CDR3 is TGCAGCGCTTTTGGGACTAGCGGGAATATCAATGAGCAGTTCTTC.

With respect to this clonotype: A read error is the likely source, as a far larger clone sits one nucleotide away. V gene TRBV25-1 combines with J gene TRBJ2-5; 10 nucleotides line up with TRBD2. Germline V CDR1 and CDR2: MGHDK, SYGVNS. There are 17 residues in the CDR3. V lost 6 bases and J lost 11; bases outside the gene matches: 21. DNA of the CDR3: TGTGCCAGCAGCCGAGGGGCTAGCGGGAGTTCCTACAATGAGCAGTACTTC. Its protein product is CASSRGASGSSYNEQYF.